The present TCR beta chain was sequenced within a study of cytomegalovirus exposure and HLA in healthy donors. On the study more broadly: Earlier results showed 120 million or so unique TCR beta sequences derived from approximately 170 million T cells.

Study-level results: When analyzed later, the rates of TCR association showed variation by HLA locus, with DRB1 the most and HLA-C the fewest. What a later analysis reportedly showed was that an Asian-associated ancestry cluster had fewer N-insertions than the roughly 700-donor mean. Among the most significant clusters, several appeared linked to common viral pathogens in a later analysis.

About this clone: Its antigen is currently unknown.

After removal of 7 bases from V and 2 bases from J, the junction contained 7 bases not matched to a gene. The CDR3 contains 14 residues. From germline, CDR1 is LNHDA and CDR2 SQIVND (reference sequence). The study ran its PCR with 60 Vbeta and 13 Jbeta primers. The table came from immunoSEQ multiplex PCR; TCRdb's copy has only in-frame clones and leaves some out. The table shows more than 150,000 clones, with 60% to 80% occurring only once. The sample comprised PBMCs. The J gene is TRBJ1-2, the V gene TRBV19, with TRBD1 matching over 7 bases. The sequence was collected from a male donor in good health and CMV-seronegative. DNA of the CDR3: TGTGCCAGTACCCCTCAGGGACAGAACTATGGCTACACCTTC. Amino acid sequence: CASTPQGQNYGYTF.